These 21 T cell receptor beta chains were sequenced from one sample in a study of shared clonotypes between healthy human individuals. Profiled with immunoSEQ multiplex PCR; TCRdb holds only in-frame clones, not every one. This sample carries hundreds of thousands of clones, approximately 95% of them seen once, and the ten largest clones take under 0.06%. The sequenced sample was naive CD4+ T cells sorted from blood. Noted subset: CD45RA+ positively selected. These receptor sequences come from a woman aged 25 to 39 in good health.

The table lists this clone with a count of one. This chain links TRBV28 with TRBJ2-5; the D gene is possibly TRBD2 (7 bases). The V gene lost 2 bases and the J gene lost 11 bases, with 21 bases spanning the gap. Germline V gene data show CDR1 as MDHEN and CDR2 as SYDVKM. The CDR3 totals 15 residues. CDR3 residues: CASSLIFLGGQEQYF. CDR3 nucleotide sequence: TGTGCCAGCAGTTTAATATTCCTCGGGGGGCAAGAGCAGTACTTC.

This chain uses TRBV5-1 with TRBJ2-3, with 7 bases fitting TRBD1. The CDR3 has 15 amino acids. From germline, CDR1 is SGHRS and CDR2 YFSETQ. The junction had 2 bases not matched to a gene; V was cut back by 0 bases and J by 1 base. CDR3 sequence: CASSLGDRGTDTQYF. The CDR3 nucleotides read TGCGCCAGCAGCTTGGGGGACAGAGGCACAGATACGCAGTATTTT.

The chain joins TRBV27 to TRBJ2-3; D assignment may be TRBD1 or TRBD2 (5 bases each). Germline lookup yields CDR1 MNHEY and CDR2 SMNVEV (reference sequence). V shed 6 bases and J shed 0 bases, with 10 bases lying between them. The CDR3 totals 14 residues. As DNA, the CDR3 is TGTGCCAGCAGGAGGGGTCCTAGCACAGATACGCAGTATTTT. Translated, it gives CASRRGPSTDTQYF.

A word on this clone: Within the sample, other DNA sequences also encode this same CDR3. V is TRBV18 and J is TRBJ2-7; D may be TRBD1 (6 bases). V gave up 6 bases and J gave up 0 bases, with 15 bases separating them. The CDR3 sequence is 15 residues long. Germline loops: CDR1 KGHSH, CDR2 LQKENI. The CDR3, as DNA: TGTGCCAGCTCCCCGAAAACAGGGTTCTCCTACGAGCAGTACTTC. It encodes CASSPKTGFSYEQYF.

The chain couples TRBV10-2 to TRBJ2-2; possibly TRBD2 for D (6 bases). Germline-derived CDR1 and CDR2 are WSHSY and SAAADI. Trimming shortened V by 9 bases and J by 1 base, and 12 bases separated the two germline ends. The CDR3 spans 14 residues. This CDR3 is CASGRGQNTGELFF. The CDR3 DNA reads TGCGCCAGTGGGCGGGGTCAGAACACCGGGGAGCTGTTTTTT.

The chain combines TRBV29-1 with TRBJ1-5; 8 positions agree with TRBD1. There are 15 residues in the CDR3. CDR1 and CDR2 (germline): SQVTM, ANQGSEA. The V and J ends lost 4 bases and 5 bases, in that order; junction bases with no gene match: 10. The chain's CDR3 is CSVASGTGIHQPQHF. The CDR3 DNA follows: TGCAGCGTTGCCTCTGGGACAGGCATCCATCAGCCCCAGCATTTT.

The chain employs TRBV4-1 and TRBJ2-1; 7 bases align to TRBD2. CDR1 is MGHRA, CDR2 YSYEKL, per germline. With V trimmed by 4 bases and J by 3 bases, 12 bases remained unmatched. The CDR3 spans 17 residues. CDR3 bases: TGCGCCAGCAGCCCCATTCCGGCGACTAGCTACTACAATGAGCAGTTCTTC. Protein product: CASSPIPATSYYNEQFF.

Points on this clone: The sample holds other DNA sequences that translate to the same CDR3. CDR3 sequence reads: CAISDRTYEQYF. DNA for the CDR3: TGTGCCATCAGTGACAGAACCTACGAGCAGTACTTC. The chain combines TRBV10-3 with TRBJ2-5; D is undetermined. Near its end, the DNA agrees better with TRBJ2-7, so the J call may be wrong. This CDR3 spans 12 amino acids. Germline lookup yields CDR1 ENHRY and CDR2 SYGVKD.

The chain carries TRBV5-1 and TRBJ2-7; 11 bases are a match to TRBD2. The J segment lost 6 bases and the V segment lost 2 bases, leaving 4 bases of the junction unmatched. CDR3 size: 14 residues. Per germline, CDR1 SGHRS and CDR2 YFSETQ. The CDR3 is CASSFLAGGGEQYF. DNA for the CDR3: TGCGCCAGCAGCTTTCTAGCGGGAGGAGGCGAGCAGTACTTC.

This clone is a singleton in its sample. The gene calls are TRBV30 and TRBJ2-1; D is tentatively TRBD1 or TRBD2 (5 bases each). Germline values: CDR1 GTSNPN, CDR2 SVGIG (reference sequence). Between the trimmed V and J ends, which lost 6 bases and 9 bases, there was a span of 12 bases. This CDR3 has 11 residues. The chain's CDR3 is CACEGLGEQFF. CDR3 DNA sequence: TGTGCCTGCGAGGGGCTAGGTGAGCAGTTCTTC.

The V and J genes are TRBV6-1 and TRBJ2-7, with D perhaps TRBD1 (5 bases). Trimming stripped 4 bases from V and 2 bases from J, with 12 bases between. The CDR3 is 14 residues long. Germline CDR1 is MNHNS and CDR2 is SASEGT. The CDR3 DNA reads as TGTGCCAGCAGTGCCCGACAGCCAGCCTACGAGCAGTACTTC. This codes for CASSARQPAYEQYF.

The chain links TRBV5-1 to TRBJ2-7; a weak D match, TRBD2 (5 bases). The germline gives CDR1 SGHRS, CDR2 YFSETQ. Between the trimmed V and J ends, which lost 5 bases and 6 bases, there was a span of 18 bases. This CDR3 is 14 amino acids long. The CDR3, as DNA: TGCGCCAGCAGACTCCTAGCATACCCCGCCGAGCAGTACTTC. Encoded protein: CASRLLAYPAEQYF. The full variable domain, rest sourced from reference TRBV5-1 and TRBJ2-7, is KAGVTQTPRYLIKTRGQQVTLSCSPISGHRSVSWYQQTPGQGLQFLFEYFSETQRNKGNFPGRFSGRQFSNSRSEMNVSTLELGDSALYLCASRLLAYPAEQYFGPGTRLTVT.

This clone was seen once. The V call is TRBV7-3, the J call TRBJ1-2; no clear D gene. Between the trimmed V and J ends, which lost 4 bases and 7 bases, there was a span of 13 bases. This CDR3 has 13 amino acids. The germline gives CDR1 SGHTA, CDR2 FQGTGA. The CDR3 loop is CASSSGPLVGYTF. In DNA form, the CDR3 reads TGTGCCAGCAGCTCCGGGCCCCTAGTTGGCTACACCTTC. Full variable domain (rest looked up from reference TRBV7-3 and TRBJ1-2): GAGVSQTPSNKVTEKGKYVELRCDPISGHTALYWYRQSLGQGPEFLIYFQGTGAADDSGLPNDRFFAVRPEGSVSTLKIQRTERGDSAVYLCASSSGPLVGYTFGSGTRLTVV.

The V gene is TRBV5-4, the J gene TRBJ1-5; D is unclear. The CDR3 is made up of 16 amino acids. In germline, CDR1 is SGHNT, CDR2 YYREEE (reference sequence). V was pared by 4 bases and J by 2 bases, with 16 bases between. In nucleotides, the CDR3 is TGTGCCAGCAGCCCCGGCCCCGAGCGGCGCAATCAGCCCCAGCATTTT. The encoded protein is CASSPGPERRNQPQHF.

This chain joins TRBV15 and TRBJ1-5; no definite D call. CDR1 and CDR2 from the germline V gene are LNHNV and YYDKDF (reference sequence). This CDR3 contains 13 residues. V was pared by 0 bases and J by 6 bases, with 6 bases between. The CDR3 sequence: CATSRDLGQPQHF. Written as DNA, the CDR3 is TGTGCCACCAGCAGAGATCTTGGTCAGCCCCAGCATTTT.

The chain carries TRBV27 and TRBJ2-1; D uncertain. Trimming took 2 bases from V and 9 from J, leaving 26 bases between them. The length of the CDR3 is 18 residues. Germline lookup yields CDR1 MNHEY and CDR2 SMNVEV (reference sequence). In nucleotides, the CDR3 is TGTGCCAGCAGTTTACGGGCTAATAGGCCCATCCAGCCCACTGAGCAGTTCTTC. It is translated as CASSLRANRPIQPTEQFF.

The V call is TRBV5-4, the J call TRBJ2-3; D perhaps matches TRBD1 (6 bases). In germline, CDR1 is SGHNT, CDR2 YYREEE (reference sequence). The CDR3 spans 16 residues. V lost 1 base and J lost 6, with 18 bases in between. CDR3 DNA sequence: TGTGCCAGCAGCTTGCCCGTGGGGGCCCCGGGGGATACGCAGTATTTT. This gives the protein CASSLPVGAPGDTQYF.

The chain uses TRBV7-9 and TRBJ2-1; 8 bases are a match to TRBD2. Losses at the gene ends were 6 bases for V and 4 bases for J; bases not matched to a gene: 11. The CDR3 length is 16 residues. Looked up from germline, CDR1 is SEHNR and CDR2 is FQNEAQ (reference sequence). CDR3 protein: CASRGGMASGYNEQFF. CDR3 DNA: TGTGCCAGCAGAGGAGGAATGGCTAGCGGGTACAATGAGCAGTTCTTC.

The V and J genes are TRBV7-7 and TRBJ2-5; the match to TRBD2 covers 10 bases. The length of the CDR3 is 16 residues. CDR1 and CDR2 from the germline V gene are SSHAT and FNYEAQ (reference sequence). After removal of 5 bases from V and 2 bases from J, the junction contained 8 bases not matched to a gene. The chain's CDR3 is CASSHTAGGGQETQYF. CDR3 in DNA: TGTGCCAGCAGCCATACAGCGGGAGGGGGGCAAGAGACCCAGTACTTC.

The rearrangement uses TRBV6-4 and TRBJ2-7; perhaps TRBD1 as D (5 bases). V was shortened by 6 bases and J by 4 bases, with 19 bases between the two germline ends. In germline, CDR1 is MRHNA, CDR2 SNTAGT. The CDR3 has 15 residues. This CDR3 is CASSEDTPRMYEQYF. In DNA, the CDR3 is TGTGCCAGCAGCGAGGACACGCCGAGGATGTACGAGCAGTACTTC.

The chain uses TRBV11-2 and TRBJ2-7; D ambiguous. Trimming removed 5 bases at V and 6 bases at J, with 20 bases between. Germline V lookup: CDR1 SGHAT, CDR2 FQNNGV. This CDR3 region has 15 residues. CDR3 sequence: CASSPNWGGIGEQYF. CDR3 sequence (DNA): TGTGCCAGCAGCCCAAATTGGGGTGGGATCGGCGAGCAGTACTTC.